This TCR beta chain comes out of a study of cytomegalovirus exposure and HLA in healthy donors (dated by TCRdb to about 2017). For the wider study: An earlier analysis of more than 550 of the donors reported approximately 280 Gb of sequence data and 100 million to 120 million unique TCR beta sequences obtained from roughly 170 million T cells. An early release that covered 500 to 800 HLA-typed donors contained approximately 300 gigabases of sequencing data and some 87 million unique TCR sequences. The genetic ancestry cluster associated with self-reported Caucasian donors included around four fifths of the 350 to 500 genotyped donors. The study was designed to test whether signatures of past pathogen exposure could be identified by cataloging public T cell receptors. The study used immunosequencing to profile the T cell repertoires of 600 to 850 subjects and linked those repertoires to cytomegalovirus serostatus. In addition to the first cohort of 500 to 850 subjects, a separate validation cohort of approximately 110 different subjects was used. High-throughput TCR immunosequencing, statistical association of individual TCRs with disease status, and machine learning were combined to predict cytomegalovirus infection status. To study patterns of TCR occurrence, a later analysis re-analyzed previously published TCR beta repertoires from just over 650 donors and added high-resolution HLA genotyping. Rather than drawing on any new phenotypic data, the later analysis identified candidate immune exposures from TCR beta sequences and the way those sequences occurred across donors. In an earlier analysis of a few hundred of the donors, high-throughput TCR beta sequencing was used to judge whether each TCR beta V gene segment behaved as functional or pseudogenic. Donor age, sex, ethnicity and CMV serostatus were collected together with the repertoire data. In a later genetic analysis, genome-wide SNP genotypes for about three fifths of the roughly 670 donors were used, and that subset was treated as a discovery cohort. All discovery cohort repertoires had been generated on a single sequencing platform. HLA typing covered class I and class II loci at four-digit resolution. The number of typed donors differed by locus: 629-630 for A, B, C, DRB1 and DQB1; approximately 530 for DQA1; some 610 for DPA1; and roughly 450 for DPB1. Five DR-DQ haplotypes were treated as single units for association and clustering because of strong linkage in the cohort. Among around 400 genotyped donors of the cohort, an average of approximately 220,000 unique TCR beta nucleotide sequences was sequenced per donor, of which 15% to 20% were non-productive. The research as a whole found: HLA typing was unavailable for some donors at each locus, so association tests used only the typed subset. An association between a missense DCLRE1C variant and V-gene and J-gene trimming of TCR beta chains was found in a later genetic analysis and replicated in an independent cohort. According to the authors, the approach could potentially be generalized to other disease states and immunological phenotypes. Correlated functional status among segregating V segments might reflect linkage disequilibrium, but an unknown experimental factor could not be ruled out. Specific HLA alleles were associated with 16,951 TCR beta sequences at a false discovery rate of 0.05 in a later analysis. The study gave a list of 150 to 200 TCR beta chains associated with cytomegalovirus. In both the original and validation cohorts, the classifier was reported to diagnose cytomegalovirus status with high specificity and sensitivity. The only immune exposure information available for the cohort was CMV serostatus. Three of the identified cytomegalovirus-associated TCR beta chains were confirmed in vitro to be specific for cytomegalovirus antigens. This cohort had only TCR beta chains sequenced, and the lack of alpha or paired-chain data limited which features could be detected. Because counts were too low, 15 to 20 rarely observed V segments, including chromosome 9 orphons, were excluded from the earlier analysis of several hundred of the donors. According to a later analysis, TCR association rates differed among HLA loci, with DRB1 alleles showing the most associated TCRs and HLA-C alleles showing the fewest. In a later analysis, HLA-associated TCR beta chains were found to be more clonally expanded and to have lower generation probabilities than equally common non-associated chains. Several of the top co-occurrence clusters appeared to be linked to parvovirus B19, influenza, CMV and Epstein-Barr virus, according to a later analysis. A cluster of highly shared sequence variants was judged likely to represent a technical artifact of the sequencing pipeline. When HLA alleles, especially DR and DQ, strongly co-occurred, TCR associations were difficult to assign to individual alleles. The presence/absence analyses assumed that sequencing depth was roughly uniform across donors, and that assumption may not be true. According to a later analysis, most CMV-associated TCR beta chains appeared to be HLA-restricted, and the HLA associations seemed to be driven largely by CMV exposure. Compared with the approximately 600-donor mean, donors in an Asian-associated ancestry cluster had fewer N-insertions in productive TCRs, according to a later genetic analysis. Because the 87-base-pair reads could not distinguish some IMGT-functional V segments, including TRBV6-2 and TRBV6-3, those segments were excluded. A further reported finding was that TCR beta sequences accurately predicted the HLA-A and HLA-B alleles for most subjects in the first cohort. In an earlier analysis of over 550 of the donors, most TCR beta V segments were observed in productive rearrangements about 87% or about 30% of the time, broadly matching IMGT annotations. While some public TCRs were present in many individuals, most TCR sequences turned up only very rarely across donors.

The cohort consisted of 600 to 700 healthy bone marrow donors. At the time of sampling, all cohort members were nominally healthy, though unrecorded immune exposures were likely present. The donor was CMV seropositive and was included in the group of approximately 300 seropositive cohort members. Each donor provided a peripheral blood sample, and peripheral blood mononuclear cells were used for TCR beta sequencing. The Qiagen DNeasy Blood Extraction Kit was used to extract genomic DNA from the blood cell samples. Trimming takes 6 bases from V and 10 bases from J, and the germline ends sit 19 bases apart. The CDR3 contains 14 residues, cysteine and phenylalanine counted. Only CDR3 DNA is held: 42 bases, read in frame from base 1. According to the germline V gene, CDR1 reads MNHEY and CDR2 reads SVGAGI. Libraries were made using the immunoSEQ multiplex PCR assay. For the multiplex PCR, a mixture combining 60 forward primers for TCR Vbeta segments and 13 reverse primers for TCR Jbeta segments was used. The CDR3 region of rearranged TCR beta genes was amplified from genomic DNA by a multiplex PCR assay. The amplified TCR beta libraries were sequenced on the Illumina HiSeq System as 87-base-pair reads. Per the authors' processing: A later analysis tallied roughly 76 million unique TCR beta chains across the 666 repertoires, and 10 million to 11 million of those chains were shared by two or more donors. A nearest-neighbor algorithm error-corrected the raw reads and collapsed the reads into unique sequences, merging closely related sequences to remove PCR and sequencing errors. V, D and J gene segments were assigned by aligning CDR3 sequences to IMGT reference sequences. For a sequence to be retained, at least a six-nucleotide match to both a V gene segment and a J gene segment was required. A rearrangement counted as productive if the CDR3 had no stop codons and remained in frame with V and J, and every other rearrangement counted as non-productive. CDR3 was defined by IMGT convention, running from the second conserved V-encoded cysteine to the conserved J-encoded phenylalanine. In an earlier analysis of around 540 of the donors, sequences lacking an unambiguous match to a single V gene segment were excluded. An earlier analysis of several hundred of the donors called V segments functional above 56.7% productive rearrangements and segregating when the between-donor standard deviation exceeded 5%. A statistical classification framework was built for diagnosing cytomegalovirus status from the catalog of TCR beta chain sequences. In a later analysis, V and J genes were assigned by comparing TCR nucleotide sequences against IMGT/GENE-DB human TR gene sequences. In a later analysis, CDR3 sequences and most-parsimonious VDJ recombination scenarios were assigned using the TCRdist pipeline. In a later analysis, each TCR beta chain was defined by its CDR3 amino acid sequence together with its V-gene family, and reads lacking a unique V-gene family were excluded. In a later analysis, 450 to 600 highly shared, low-generation-probability nucleotide sequences were removed to address suspected cross-contamination and a sequencing artifact. In a later analysis, a clonal expansion index for each public chain was calculated from normalized within-repertoire ranks of inferred template counts. In a later analysis, generation probabilities were computed using a VDJ recombination model fitted to out-of-frame rearrangements, and the results were checked against IGoR. In a later analysis, TCR-TCR, TCR-HLA and TCR-CMV co-occurrence was scored with hypergeometric tests, and a repertoire-size bias correction was applied to TCR pairs. False discovery rates were estimated in a later analysis by permuting HLA or CMV assignments 20 times. A later analysis grouped co-occurring TCRs with DBSCAN, adding TCRdist sequence similarity when clustering within HLA-allele-positive subsets. Repertoires with fewer than 30,000 or more than 120,000 public chains were left out of co-occurrence clustering, as were four to six repertoires with anomalous nucleotide sharing. TCRdb stores this immuneACCESS table with in-frame sequences only. Part of the clones is absent; in the studies checked, under half of the shortfall reflects unresolved V genes, and no reason is known for the rest. The D gene and trimming were derived from the DNA, and the V and J assignments and clone size from that table. The sample yields around 170,000 clones; more than 65% were counted once. Approximately 1.3% of the sample goes to the ten largest clones.

A note on this clone: Its target antigen remains unknown. Base qualities are not recorded, but no much larger clone differs from it by a single base.

The sequenced sample consisted of PBMCs. This receptor was taken from a man aged 45-65 years in good health and CMV-seropositive. This chain is built from TRBV6-5 and TRBJ1-5, with an unclear D gene assignment. The CDR3 protein is CASSPGPGSQPQHF. At the DNA level, the sequence is TGTGCCAGCAGCCCCGGGCCGGGATCCCAACCCCAGCATTTT.